The sequence of this T cell receptor beta chain was determined in a study of beta chain features in type 1 diabetes. At the level of the study: Patients and healthy donors were similar in age, gender and cell yields.

As every portion of the isolated RNA was reverse transcribed, the sequencing read expressed TCRB transcripts. Method: immunoSEQ multiplex PCR; TCRdb's copy keeps in-frame clones and lacks some. Of over 150,000 clones in the sample, around an eighth were seen once. Germline trimming cut 3 bases from V and 5 bases from J; bases unmatched to any gene: 5. CDR1 is KGHSH, CDR2 LQKENI, per germline. The CDR3 length is 16 residues. This clone has just a few counts. The receptor comes from a woman between 18 and 30 years old in good health. The sample comprised central memory CD4+ T cells from blood. The J gene is TRBJ1-5, the V gene TRBV18; TRBD1 agrees at 12 bases. The CDR3 here is CASSPLGTGGDQPQHF. CDR3 nucleotides: TGTGCCAGCTCACCCCTCGGGACAGGGGGCGATCAGCCCCAGCATTTT.